Presented here are 11 T cell receptor beta chains from one specimen sequenced in a study of cytomegalovirus exposure and HLA in healthy donors. The study ran its PCR with 60 Vbeta and 13 Jbeta primers. Only in-frame clones appear in the TCRdb table, and some are missing; sequencing was by immunoSEQ multiplex PCR. The sample holds roughly 100,000 clones, about four fifths seen once. Sequences were obtained from PBMCs. Every receptor here comes from a man aged 35 to 55 in good health and CMV-seronegative.

V is TRBV9 and J is TRBJ1-2; 8 bases match TRBD1. CDR3 length equals 16 residues. Germline V gives CDR1 SGDLS, CDR2 YYNGEE. The trim removed 3 bases at V and 2 bases at J, leaving 9 bases unmatched. Here the CDR3 reads CASSGGQGRSNYGYTF. CDR3 in DNA: TGTGCCAGCAGCGGAGGACAGGGCAGATCAAACTATGGCTACACCTTC.

The rearrangement links TRBV9 to TRBJ1-2; the match to TRBD1 covers 12 bases. The germline V gene encodes CDR1 SGDLS and CDR2 YYNGEE. V dropped 3 bases and J dropped 7; count of bases not matched to a gene: 10. CDR3 size: 16 residues. The CDR3 protein is CASSAPSRDRGLGYTF. The CDR3 region has the DNA TGTGCCAGCAGCGCCCCCTCCCGGGACAGGGGGCTTGGCTACACCTTC.

The chain carries TRBV5-1 and TRBJ1-3; D is possibly TRBD1 (6 bases). This CDR3 contains 15 residues. Trimming took 4 bases from V and 2 from J, leaving 13 bases between them. Germline CDR1 is SGHRS and CDR2 is YFSETQ. CDR3 amino acids: CASSPGTTPGNTIYF. CDR3 nucleotides: TGCGCCAGCAGCCCCGGGACAACGCCTGGAAACACCATATATTTT.

The chain carries TRBV7-9 and TRBJ2-4; a weak D match, TRBD2 (6 bases). V lost 5 bases to trimming and J lost 1 base, with 21 bases between them. CDR3 length equals 18 residues. Germline loops: CDR1 SEHNR, CDR2 FQNEAQ (reference sequence). CDR3 sequence reads: CASSPLRERESAKNIQYF. The CDR3 DNA sequence: TGTGCCAGCAGCCCCCTACGAGAACGGGAGTCTGCCAAAAACATTCAGTACTTC.

The chain uses TRBV7-9 and TRBJ1-2, with 9 bases aligning to TRBD1. This CDR3 spans 14 amino acids. Germline V gene lookup returns CDR1 SEHNR and CDR2 FQNEAQ (reference sequence). Unmatched junction bases numbered 4, after V lost 4 bases and J lost 4 bases. The CDR3 spells CASSSGQGSYGYTF. CDR3 nucleotide sequence: TGTGCCAGCAGCTCTGGACAGGGGTCCTATGGCTACACCTTC.

V and J are TRBV18 and TRBJ1-5; a weak D match, TRBD1 (6 bases). The germline CDR1 and CDR2 sequences are KGHSH and LQKENI. The CDR3 is 15 residues long. The germline V and J ends were trimmed by 3 bases and 2 bases, with 11 bases remaining between them. CDR3 loop: CASSPQGKGNQPQHF. In DNA, the CDR3 is TGTGCCAGCTCACCTCAGGGGAAAGGCAATCAGCCCCAGCATTTT. Looking up the rest from reference TRBV18 and TRBJ1-5 gives the full variable domain: NAGVMQNPRHLVRRRGQEARLRCSPMKGHSHVYWYRQLPEEGLKFMVYLQKENIIDESGMPKERFSAEFPKEGPSILRIQQVVRGDSAAYFCASSPQGKGNQPQHFGDGTRLSIL.

The chain is built from TRBV6-5 and TRBJ1-2; TRBD1 might be the D (5 bases). V was shortened by 5 bases and J by 5 bases, with 18 bases between the two germline ends. CDR1 and CDR2 (germline): MNHEY, SVGAGI. CDR3 size: 15 residues. DNA of the CDR3: TGTGCCAGCAGTGGAGGGACGGAGGGACCTTATGGCTACACCTTC. This translates into CASSGGTEGPYGYTF.

This clone was observed a handful of times. V and J are TRBV5-1 and TRBJ2-7; TRBD1 aligns across 9 bases. Germline CDR1 is SGHRS and CDR2 is YFSETQ. The V gene end was trimmed by 3 bases and the J gene end by 6 bases; junction bases not matched to a gene: 4. The CDR3 runs to 13 residues. Written as DNA, the CDR3 is TGCGCCAGCAGCTGGGGACAGGGCGGCGAGCAGTACTTC. It is translated as CASSWGQGGEQYF. Full variable domain (rest looked up from reference TRBV5-1 and TRBJ2-7): KAGVTQTPRYLIKTRGQQVTLSCSPISGHRSVSWYQQTPGQGLQFLFEYFSETQRNKGNFPGRFSGRQFSNSRSEMNVSTLELGDSALYLCASSWGQGGEQYFGPGTRLTVT.

The genes are TRBV10-3 and TRBJ1-4, with 12 nucleotides matching TRBD1. CDR3 length equals 16 residues. With V trimmed by 6 bases and J by 8 bases, 10 bases remained unmatched. Germline V CDR1 and CDR2: ENHRY, SYGVKD. The CDR3 sequence: CAIRMGTGGAGEKLFF. The CDR3 DNA is TGTGCCATCAGGATGGGGACAGGGGGCGCGGGAGAAAAACTGTTTTTT.

The rearrangement links TRBV5-1 to TRBJ2-3; TRBD1 agrees at 7 bases. This CDR3 is built from 14 residues. The V gene's germline CDR1 is SGHRS and CDR2 YFSETQ. Trimming cost V 5 bases and J 0 bases; bases outside gene matches: 3. The CDR3 region has the DNA TGCGCCAGCAGTGGACAGGCGAGCACAGATACGCAGTATTTT. Translation gives CASSGQASTDTQYF. The entire variable domain, with the rest obtained from reference TRBV5-1 and TRBJ2-3, is as follows: KAGVTQTPRYLIKTRGQQVTLSCSPISGHRSVSWYQQTPGQGLQFLFEYFSETQRNKGNFPGRFSGRQFSNSRSEMNVSTLELGDSALYLCASSGQASTDTQYFGPGTRLTVL.

The chain employs TRBV9 and TRBJ2-7, with TRBD1 identical over 9 bases. The germline V gene encodes CDR1 SGDLS and CDR2 YYNGEE. The CDR3 contains 15 residues. Unmatched junction bases numbered 11, after V lost 4 bases and J lost 6 bases. In DNA form, the CDR3 reads TGTGCCAGCAGCCCCAGGGACAGGGTAACTGCCGAGCAGTACTTC. This gives the protein CASSPRDRVTAEQYF.